These 25 T cell receptor beta chains share one sample of origin, sequenced in a study of T cells in Graves' hyperthyroidism and ophthalmopathy. The source material, RNA transcripts, was used to amplify TCR beta CDR3 regions. The primer set for the first-round RT-PCR of the TCR CDR3 was HTBI. A single record per CDR3 protein comes from TCRdb applying MiXCR to the multiplex PCR reads. The sample yields some 500,000 distinct CDR3 sequences, less than 25% seen once. The sample taken for sequencing was blood. The receptors originated from a woman aged 25 to 39 with Graves' ophthalmopathy.

This clonotype has at least ten counts. The genes are TRBV9 and TRBJ1-1, with D hard to call. V was trimmed by 1 base and J by 1 base, leaving 5 bases between them. The V gene's germline CDR1 is SGDLS and CDR2 YYNGEE. The CDR3 consists of 13 residues. The CDR3 spells CASSVYGNTEAFF. The CDR3 bases are TGTGCCAGCAGCGTATACGGGAACACTGAAGCTTTCTTT.

This clonotype was seen ten or more times. V usage is TRBV7-2 and J usage is TRBJ1-2; tentatively, D is TRBD1 (5 bases). Germline CDR1 SGHTA, CDR2 FQGNSA. The CDR3 runs to 16 residues. The V and J ends lost 5 bases and 1 base respectively, with 17 bases between them. CDR3 loop: CASSRSSAGGNYGYTF. For the CDR3, the DNA is TGTGCCAGCAGCCGCAGCTCAGCCGGGGGTAACTATGGCTACACCTTC. Full variable domain (rest looked up from reference TRBV7-2 and TRBJ1-2): GAGVSQSPSNKVTEKGKDVELRCDPISGHTALYWYRQSLGQGLEFLIYFQGNSAPDKSGLPSDRFSAERTGGSVSTLTIQRTQQEDSAVYLCASSRSSAGGNYGYTFGSGTRLTVV.

The chain has TRBV30 and TRBJ1-1, with D uncertain. CDR3 length: 11 amino acids. V gave up 0 bases and J gave up 6 bases, with 5 bases separating them. Per the germline V gene, CDR1 is GTSNPN and CDR2 is SVGIG (reference sequence). In DNA form, the CDR3 reads TGTGCCTGGAGTGTGAAGGCTGAAGCTTTCTTT. Its protein is CAWSVKAEAFF. Filled out from reference TRBV30 and TRBJ1-1, the complete variable domain reads SQTIHQWPATLVQPVGSPLSLECTVEGTSNPNLYWYRQAAGRGLQLLFYSVGIGQISSEVPQNLSASRPQDRQFILSSKKLLLSDSGFYLCAWSVKAEAFFGQGTRLTVV.

This clonotype was counted many times. V usage is TRBV6-2 or TRBV6-3 and J usage is TRBJ2-7; D may be TRBD1 or TRBD2 (5 bases each). V was pared by 9 bases and J by 4 bases, with 13 bases between. The length of the CDR3 is 12 residues. Germline V gene data show CDR1 as MNHEY and CDR2 as SVGEGT. CDR3 sequence reads: CASTGTAYEQYF. CDR3 in DNA: TGTGCCAGTACCGGGACGGCTTACGAGCAGTACTTC.

CDR3 DNA: TGTGCCAGCAGTAGCGGGGGTATCTCCTACGAGCAGTACTTC. Its protein product is CASSSGGISYEQYF. V usage is TRBV11-2 and J usage is TRBJ2-7; 9 positions agree with TRBD2. Per the germline V gene, CDR1 is SGHAT and CDR2 is FQNNGV. This CDR3 has 14 residues. The V gene end was trimmed by 6 bases and the J gene end by 0 bases; junction bases not matched to a gene: 3.

This clonotype came up many times. The chain combines TRBV7-2 with TRBJ2-7, with D unclear. The CDR3 is 15 amino acids. Trimming took off 3 bases at V and 1 base at J, with 13 bases between the two ends. CDR1 and CDR2 from the germline V gene are SGHTA and FQGNSA. This chain's CDR3 is CASSFDQDRSYEQYF. For the CDR3, the DNA is TGTGCCAGCAGCTTCGACCAGGACCGATCCTACGAGCAGTACTTC.

This clonotype was recorded at least ten times. The V call is TRBV20-1, the J call TRBJ1-5; D is unclear. The V and J ends lost 0 bases and 5 bases respectively, with 11 bases between them. The CDR3 is 14 amino acids. CDR1 and CDR2 from the germline V gene are DFQATT and SNEGSKA (reference sequence). CDR3 nucleotide sequence: TGCAGTGCTAGAGATTTACAGAATTATCAGCCCCAGCATTTT. Translating it yields CSARDLQNYQPQHF.

This clonotype was observed at least ten times. The chain links TRBV6-2 or TRBV6-3 to TRBJ2-2; 10 bases are a match to TRBD2. This CDR3 has 17 amino acids. CDR1 is MNHEY and CDR2 is SVGEGT in the germline V gene. After removal of 6 bases from V and 0 bases from J, the junction contained 7 bases not matched to a gene. The CDR3 reads CASRPGLAVANTGELFF. The CDR3 DNA is TGTGCCAGCAGACCCGGACTAGCGGTCGCGAACACCGGGGAGCTGTTTTTT.

This chain connects TRBV6-1 to TRBJ1-2; 11 nucleotides agree with TRBD1. Germline values: CDR1 MNHNS, CDR2 SASEGT. With V trimmed by 5 bases and J by 7 bases, 12 bases remained unmatched. This CDR3 is built from 16 residues. Here the CDR3 reads CASSPRDRGGWSGYTF. CDR3 coding DNA: TGTGCCAGCAGTCCCCGGGACAGGGGGGGATGGAGTGGCTACACCTTC.

The table lists this clonotype with many counts. A much larger clone differs by one base, so this may be a read error. The chain links TRBV12-3 or TRBV12-4 to TRBJ1-1; 10 bases fit TRBD1. The CDR3 has 16 amino acids. The V gene end was trimmed by 5 bases and the J gene end by 3 bases; junction bases not matched to a gene: 9. The CDR3 DNA reads TGTGCCAGCAGTCTGTGGACAGGGGGATCGGACACTGAAGCTTTCTTT. This encodes CASSLWTGGSDTEAFF.

This clonotype has just a few counts. The genes are TRBV6-1 and TRBJ1-1; maybe TRBD1 (6 bases). Germline V lookup: CDR1 MNHNS, CDR2 SASEGT. The CDR3 runs 14 residues. Trimming left V 10 bases short and J 3 bases short, with 18 bases between. CDR3: CATTMGARDTEAFF. CDR3 nucleotide sequence: TGTGCCACCACGATGGGGGCGCGCGACACTGAAGCTTTCTTT.

This clonotype was recorded at least ten times. The gene calls are TRBV12-3 or TRBV12-4 and TRBJ2-7; D ambiguous. This CDR3 has 13 residues. The V gene lost 0 bases and the J gene lost 3 bases, with 6 bases spanning the gap. The CDR3: CASSLAPNYEQYF. The CDR3 DNA follows: TGTGCCAGCAGTTTAGCGCCAAACTACGAGCAGTACTTC.

This clonotype was found many times. This rearrangement joins TRBV5-1 to TRBJ1-1; D gene ambiguous. From germline, CDR1 is SGHRS and CDR2 YFSETQ. The germline V and J ends were trimmed by 6 bases and 4 bases, with 13 bases remaining between them. The CDR3 consists of 13 residues. The CDR3 is CASIPLEGTEAFF. The CDR3, as DNA: TGCGCCAGCATCCCCCTCGAGGGCACTGAAGCTTTCTTT.

This clonotype was counted a few times. The chain combines TRBV30 with TRBJ1-2; TRBD1 aligns across 9 bases. Germline CDR1 and CDR2: GTSNPN and SVGIG (reference sequence). CDR3 length: 15 amino acids. V gave up 5 bases and J gave up 8 bases; unmatched junction bases: 15. CDR3 in DNA: TGTGCCTGGGACCACTCCGGGACAGGGCTCGGGGGCTACACCTTC. Protein: CAWDHSGTGLGGYTF.

This clonotype was found a few times. The chain joins TRBV20-1 to TRBJ2-7, with D unresolved. The germline V and J ends were trimmed by 3 bases and 2 bases, with 8 bases remaining between them. CDR1 and CDR2 (germline): DFQATT, SNEGSKA (reference sequence). The CDR3 has 12 amino acids. CDR3 sequence reads: CSARRGAYEQYF. Written as DNA, the CDR3 is TGCAGTGCTAGGCGCGGAGCCTACGAGCAGTACTTC.

This sequence joins TRBV6-2 or TRBV6-3 and TRBJ1-5, with D tentatively TRBD1 (5 bases). CDR3 length: 16 residues. Germline CDR1 is MNHEY and CDR2 is SVGEGT. V was shortened by 4 bases and J by 0 bases, with 13 bases between the two germline ends. For the CDR3, the DNA is TGTGCCAGCAGTTGCTCGAGGGGAAATAGCAATCAGCCCCAGCATTTT. This codes for CASSCSRGNSNQPQHF.

This clonotype was counted at least ten times. The V gene is TRBV12-3 or TRBV12-4, the J gene TRBJ1-5; D is ambiguous. Trimming left V 4 bases short and J 0 bases short, with 13 bases between. This CDR3 contains 16 residues. The CDR3 DNA is TGTGCCAGCAGTTCAAACCCAGGACTTAGCAATCAGCCCCAGCATTTT. Its protein is CASSSNPGLSNQPQHF.

V and J are TRBV6-5 and TRBJ1-2; D uncertain. V was trimmed by 0 bases and J by 0 bases, leaving 5 bases between them. The CDR3 has 14 residues. Germline CDR1 and CDR2: MNHEY and SVGAGI. For the CDR3, the DNA is TGTGCCAGCAGTTACTCGCAGGCTAACTATGGCTACACCTTC. Amino acid sequence: CASSYSQANYGYTF.

Many counts were recorded for this clonotype. The chain employs TRBV11-2 and TRBJ1-1; D is perhaps TRBD1 (5 bases). The germline CDR1 and CDR2 sequences are SGHAT and FQNNGV. This CDR3 contains 16 residues. Deletions cut 5 bases from V and 4 bases from J, with 20 bases between. CDR3 residues: CASSAPGGLKSTEAFF. DNA of the CDR3: TGTGCCAGCAGCGCTCCCGGGGGGTTGAAGTCCACTGAAGCTTTCTTT.

In this sample, this clonotype turned up once. Possible read error: a much larger clone is one base away. This chain connects TRBV12-5 to TRBJ2-7; no clear D gene. Germline assignment: CDR1 LGHNT and CDR2 FRNRAP. The CDR3 contains 13 residues. CDR3: CASCLDTHYEQYF. Here the CDR3 DNA reads TGTGCTAGTTGTTTGGATACGCACTACGAGCAGTACTTC.

This clonotype occurred a few times. The chain is built from TRBV5-6 and TRBJ2-7; 8 nucleotides agree with TRBD1. The CDR3 has 14 residues. The V segment lost 4 bases and the J segment 7 bases; nucleotides outside the gene matches: 10. Germline CDR1 SGHDT, CDR2 YYEEEE. The CDR3 here is CASSTTDREREQYF. Written as DNA, the CDR3 is TGTGCCAGCAGCACTACGGACAGGGAGCGGGAGCAGTACTTC.

This clonotype was observed a handful of times. The rearrangement links TRBV6-2 or TRBV6-3 to TRBJ2-5, with 8 positions matching TRBD2. This CDR3 is 13 amino acids long. Germline V gives CDR1 MNHEY, CDR2 SVGEGT. J was trimmed by 2 bases and V by 8 bases; bases with no gene match: 4. The CDR3: CASRREGQETQYF. CDR3 DNA: TGTGCCAGCCGCCGGGAGGGTCAAGAGACCCAGTACTTC.

This clonotype was picked up many times. This sequence joins TRBV2 and TRBJ1-2; no reliable D call. Deletions cut 9 bases from V and 1 base from J, with 24 bases between. The CDR3 covers 17 residues. In germline, CDR1 is SNHLY, CDR2 FYNNEI. CDR3 protein: CASHEPGIALLNYGYTF. CDR3 nucleotide sequence: TGTGCCAGTCACGAACCGGGAATCGCACTACTTAACTATGGCTACACCTTC.

This clonotype was found a few times. For the CDR3, the DNA is TGTGCTAGTGGTTTGCCGGACAGGTACCAAGAGACCCAGTACTTC. This codes for CASGLPDRYQETQYF. The chain combines TRBV12-5 with TRBJ2-5; 7 positions agree with TRBD1. J was trimmed by 0 bases and V by 2 bases; bases with no gene match: 3. The germline gives CDR1 LGHNT, CDR2 FRNRAP. This CDR3 has 15 amino acids.

This clonotype was seen at least ten times. V and J are TRBV3-1 and TRBJ1-5; D unresolved. CDR1 is LGHDT and CDR2 is YNNKEL in the germline V gene (reference sequence). CDR3 length: 13 residues. With 4 bases removed from V and 4 bases from J, the gap between germline ends came to 8 bases. The CDR3 DNA is TGTGCCAGCAGCCTGCGACCGAATCAGCCCCAGCATTTT. It translates to CASSLRPNQPQHF.